Below are 4 T cell receptor beta chains sequenced from a single sample in a study of blood T cells in healthy people across ages. Together with a sample-barcoded 5' primer, a J-beta primer mix was included in a second PCR lasting about 7 to 11 cycles. TCRdb re-derived calls from the 5' RACE reads in MiXCR, one entry per CDR3 protein. This sample has about 280,000 distinct CDR3 sequences, with 25% to 30% found just once. The source material was blood. The receptor set was obtained from a woman aged 70-85 years in good health.

The CDR3, as DNA: TGCAGCGTTGAACTGTGGACTAGCAGGTACAATGAGCAGTTCTTC. It is translated as CSVELWTSRYNEQFF. This chain uses TRBV29-1 with TRBJ2-1, with 8 bases fitting TRBD2. V shed 2 bases, J shed 4 bases, and the junction held 7 bases outside the gene matches. The CDR3 consists of 15 residues. Germline CDR1 SQVTM, CDR2 ANQGSEA.

The V gene is TRBV7-2, the J gene TRBJ1-1; no clear D. This CDR3 spans 15 amino acids. V shed 5 bases and J shed 4 bases, with 17 bases lying between them. The V gene's germline CDR1 is SGHTA and CDR2 FQGNSA. The CDR3 here is CASSPLHIVPTEAFF. The CDR3 nucleotides are TGTGCCAGCAGCCCCCTCCACATAGTTCCCACTGAAGCTTTCTTT.

Of note for this clonotype: A read error may account for a junction end that differs from germline. This chain uses TRBV7-2 with TRBJ1-1; D remains ambiguous. The germline gives CDR1 SGHTA, CDR2 FQGNSA. The CDR3 runs 12 residues. CDR3 sequence: CASSLGEDEAFF. In DNA form, the CDR3 reads TGTGCCAGCAGCTTAGGGGAGGATGAAGCCTTCTTT.

The V call is TRBV20-1, the J call TRBJ2-5; TRBD2 aligns across 8 bases. Looked up from germline, CDR1 is DFQATT and CDR2 is SNEGSKA (reference sequence). Trimming took 4 bases from V and 3 from J; bases not matched to a gene: 4. The CDR3 contains 13 residues. The CDR3 DNA reads as TGCAGTGCTATTGTGACTAGCGAAGAGACCCAGTACTTC. It is translated as CSAIVTSEETQYF.